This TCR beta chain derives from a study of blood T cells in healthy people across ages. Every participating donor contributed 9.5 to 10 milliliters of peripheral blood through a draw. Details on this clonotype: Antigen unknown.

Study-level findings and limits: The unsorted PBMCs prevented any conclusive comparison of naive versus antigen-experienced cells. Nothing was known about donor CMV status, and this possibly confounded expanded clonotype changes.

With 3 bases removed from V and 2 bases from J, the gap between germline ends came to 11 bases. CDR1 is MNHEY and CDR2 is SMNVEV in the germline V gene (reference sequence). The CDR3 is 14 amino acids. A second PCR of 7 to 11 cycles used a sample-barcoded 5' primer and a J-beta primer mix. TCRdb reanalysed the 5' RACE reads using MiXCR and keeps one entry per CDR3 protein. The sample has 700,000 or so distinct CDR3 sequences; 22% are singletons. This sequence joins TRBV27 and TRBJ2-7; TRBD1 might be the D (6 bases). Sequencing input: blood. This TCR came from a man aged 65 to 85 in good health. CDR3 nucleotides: TGTGCCAGCAGTTTGGGGACAAAGCCCTACGAGCAGTACTTC. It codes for CASSLGTKPYEQYF.